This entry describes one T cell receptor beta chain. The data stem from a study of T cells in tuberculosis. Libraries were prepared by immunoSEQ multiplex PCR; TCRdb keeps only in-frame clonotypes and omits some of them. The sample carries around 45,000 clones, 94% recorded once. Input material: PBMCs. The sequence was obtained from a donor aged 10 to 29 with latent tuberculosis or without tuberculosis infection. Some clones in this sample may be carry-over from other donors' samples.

The CDR3 bases are TGTGCCAGCAGTCCCTCGGGACAGTTGAGAGCTTTCTTT. It translates to CASSPSGQLRAFF. The V and J genes are TRBV27 and TRBJ1-1; 7 bases align to TRBD1. Germline-derived CDR1 and CDR2 are MNHEY and SMNVEV (reference sequence). CDR3 length equals 13 residues. Losses at the gene ends were 5 bases for V and 10 bases for J; bases not matched to a gene: 10.